This T cell receptor beta chain is from a study of regulatory T cells in long-lasting Graves disease. Study conclusions and caveats: Among samples with persistent disease, TRBV28, TRBJ1-2 and TRBJ2-5 were favored. Lower TCR diversity characterized persistent Graves' patients relative to newly diagnosed patients.

Time point defined: newly diagnosed GD, antithyroid drugs for less than 3 months. From RNA extracted from PBMCs, the TCR library was made. Of note for this clonotype: Its target is unknown.

Combining iRepertoire HTBI primers with Arm-PCR of CDR3 regions, the authors built TCR beta libraries. MiXCR was run by TCRdb on the multiplex PCR reads, yielding one entry per CDR3 protein. The sample records 580,000 or so distinct CDR3 sequences, more than 15% being singletons. This CDR3 is built from 13 residues. The germline V gene has CDR1 SGHAT and CDR2 FQNNGV. Trimming pared 5 bases from V and 2 bases from J, leaving 10 bases between. These same data were also listed under a study on T cells in Graves' hyperthyroidism and ophthalmopathy.

Material: peripheral blood mononuclear cells (PBMCs), obtained at new diagnosis, from a patient treated with antithyroid drugs. The receptor's source is a man aged 18 to 29 with Graves disease. The chain is built from TRBV11-2 and TRBJ2-7; no reliable D call. This CDR3 reads CASSQQPTYEQYF. In DNA, the CDR3 is TGTGCCAGCAGCCAGCAACCGACCTACGAGCAGTACTTC.